A selection of T cell receptor beta chains follows, all from one sample in a study of CD8+ T cells in alopecia areata. The assay was immunoSEQ multiplex PCR, and TCRdb's table has in-frame clones only and misses some. Of about 5,900 clones listed, 50% to 75% are singletons. The specimen was skin. Every receptor here comes from a human donor with alopecia areata. CDR3s include the opening cysteine and the closing phenylalanine or tryptophan. The order of the fields is J gene, clone size, V gene, D gene, CDR3 DNA, CDR3 protein. D genes are given only for firm matches. A row's size may be missing; if present it is once, few, many or a size class.

TRBJ2-1,once,TRBV29-1,NA,TGCAGCGAAGCCAGGGAAAGCGGTGAGCAGTTCTTC,CSEARESGEQFF
TRBJ2-2,NA,TRBV5-6,NA,TGTGCCAGCAGCCCCCGGGGGTCATGGACCGGGGAGCTGTTTTTT,CASSPRGSWTGELFF
TRBJ2-1,NA,TRBV9,NA,TGTGCCAGCAGCGTAGAGTCCAGGGGGGGCAATGAGCAGTTCTTC,CASSVESRGGNEQFF
TRBJ1-6,NA,TRBV18,TRBD1,TGTGCCAGCTCCCTAGCCGGGACAGAAACTTCACCCCTCCACTTT,CASSLAGTETSPLHF
TRBJ1-1,NA,TRBV7-9,TRBD1,TGTGCCAGCAGATCTCAGGGGGCCATGAACACTGAAGCTTTCTTT,CASRSQGAMNTEAFF
TRBJ2-2,once,TRBV11-3,NA,TGTGCCAGCAGCTTGGCGAGCACCGGGGAGCTGTTTTTT,CASSLASTGELFF
TRBJ2-3,few,TRBV7-9,NA,TGTGCCAGCAGCCAAGAAACAGATACGCAGTATTTT,CASSQETDTQYF
TRBJ1-1,NA,TRBV5-1,NA,TGCGCCAGCAGCCCTAACGGAGGGACTGGAGCTTTCTTT,CASSPNGGTGAFF
TRBJ2-2,NA,TRBV6-5,NA,TGTGCCAGCAGTTCAAAGTCGTACACCGGGGAGCTGTTTTTT,CASSSKSYTGELFF
TRBJ2-7,NA,TRBV6-5,NA,TGTGCCAGCACTCTCCAACGGGGGGCCTCCTACGAGCAGTACTTC,CASTLQRGASYEQYF
TRBJ1-5,NA,TRBV19,NA,TGTGCCAGTAGTTCACAGGGTTTGGGGCATCAGCCCCAGCATTTT,CASSSQGLGHQPQHF
TRBJ2-1,few,TRBV11-2,NA,TGTGCCAGCAGCTGGGCGAGAGAGGGTGAGCAGTTCTTC,CASSWAREGEQFF
TRBJ2-4,NA,TRBV7-9,NA,TGTGCCAGCAGCTCAGAAAACATTCAGTACTTC,CASSSENIQYF
TRBJ2-5,NA,TRBV4-2,TRBD1,TGTGCCAGCAGCGGGACAGGACAAGAGACCCAGTACTTC,CASSGTGQETQYF
TRBJ1-1,NA,TRBV7-6,NA,TGTGCCAGCAGCCCCGGGCTACGAACTGAAGCTTTCTTT,CASSPGLRTEAFF
TRBJ2-3,NA,TRBV7-9,NA,TGTGCCAGCAGCCATCCCACAGATACGCAGTATTTT,CASSHPTDTQYF
TRBJ2-7,NA,TRBV7-2,NA,TGTGCCAGCAGCTTGAGATATGGCGGAACCTACGAGCAGTACTTC,CASSLRYGGTYEQYF
TRBJ1-5,NA,TRBV28,TRBD1,TGTGCCAGCAGCTCTCCCCGGCAGGGGGCTAAGAGTCAGCCCCAGCATTTT,CASSSPRQGAKSQPQHF
TRBJ2-7,NA,TRBV5-4,TRBD2,TGTGCCAGCAGCTCCCCCCGTGATAGCGGGGCCTCCTACGAGCAGTACTTC,CASSSPRDSGASYEQYF
TRBJ2-2,NA,TRBV5-1,NA,TGCGCCAGCAGCTTGAACGGGGCTAACACCGGGGAGCTGTTTTTT,CASSLNGANTGELFF
TRBJ2-7,few,TRBV6-6,NA,TGTGCCAGCAGTCGGGACGTCTCCTACGAGCAGTACTTC,CASSRDVSYEQYF
TRBJ2-7,NA,TRBV7-2,TRBD1,TGTGCCAGCAGCTTAGTTGGGACAGGCTCCTACGAGCAGTACTTC,CASSLVGTGSYEQYF
TRBJ1-5,few,TRBV29-1,TRBD1,TGCAGCGTTGCTATTCCCTCCCGGGACAGGGGTCAGAGCAATCAGCCCCAGCATTTT,CSVAIPSRDRGQSNQPQHF
TRBJ2-5,NA,TRBV27,TRBD1,TGTGCCCTCACAGCAGGCAGGGGGCAGGAGACCCAGTACTTC,CALTAGRGQETQYF
TRBJ1-1,NA,TRBV14,NA,TGTGCCAGCAGCCAAGAAAGTTACTGGGGGGACACTGAAGCTTTCTTT,CASSQESYWGDTEAFF
TRBJ2-1,few,TRBV7-9,TRBD2,TGTGCCAGCAGCCTAAGCGGGAGGGGAAACAATGAGCAGTTCTTC,CASSLSGRGNNEQFF
TRBJ1-2,NA,TRBV27,NA,TGTGCCAGCGGCTTCTACAGGGCCAACTATGGCTACACCTTC,CASGFYRANYGYTF
TRBJ2-3,NA,TRBV7-9,NA,TGTGCCAGCAGCTTAGCCCGATACAGCACAGATACGCAGTATTTT,CASSLARYSTDTQYF
TRBJ1-6,once,TRBV14,NA,TGTGCCAGCAGCCACAAATATGGGGCGTCGAATTCACCCCTCCACTTT,CASSHKYGASNSPLHF
TRBJ2-3,NA,TRBV18,NA,TGTGCCAGCTCACCCCCCTTAATGACAGATACGCAGTATTTT,CASSPPLMTDTQYF
TRBJ1-5,NA,TRBV19,TRBD1,TGTGCCAGTAGTACCCTGGGGACAGGGTTTGGTAATCAGCCCCAGCATTTT,CASSTLGTGFGNQPQHF
TRBJ1-1,NA,TRBV7-5,NA,TGTGCCAGCAGCCTCACGGGGGGGCCCTCGGAAGCTTTCTTT,CASSLTGGPSEAFF
TRBJ2-3,NA,TRBV4-1,TRBD2,TGTGCCAGCAGCCCCGGGGCTAGCGGGGAAGATACGCAGTATTTT,CASSPGASGEDTQYF
TRBJ2-1,NA,TRBV6-6,NA,TGTGCCAGCAGTTACTTGTACAATGAGCAGTTCTTC,CASSYLYNEQFF
TRBJ2-7,NA,TRBV6-6,NA,TGTGCCAGCAGTTACCCGAGCTCCTACGAGCAGTACTTC,CASSYPSSYEQYF
TRBJ2-7,once,TRBV4-1,TRBD2,TGCGCCAGCAGCCCGCTAGCCATTTTAGCGGGAGGGGAGCAGTACTTC,CASSPLAILAGGEQYF
TRBJ1-5,NA,TRBV19,NA,TGTGCCATTTCAGGGTTTGGGGATCAGCCCCAGCATTTT,CAISGFGDQPQHF
TRBJ1-1,NA,TRBV5-1,TRBD1,TGCGCCAGCAGCTGGACAGGGGGGAACACTGAAGCTTTCTTT,CASSWTGGNTEAFF
TRBJ2-5,few,TRBV19,TRBD2,TGTGCCAGTAGTCGGGGCTTGCGGGAGACACGAGAGACCCAGTACTTC,CASSRGLRETRETQYF
TRBJ2-7,NA,TRBV5-4,TRBD2,TGTGCCAGCAGTCCTAGCGGGAGGGCCCACGAGCAGTACTTC,CASSPSGRAHEQYF
TRBJ1-5,NA,TRBV5-4,NA,TGTGCCAGCAGCTTTCAGGGAAGGCCCCAGCATTTT,CASSFQGRPQHF
TRBJ2-7,large,TRBV27,NA,TGTGCCGTATCCGGGACCTCCAACGAGCAGTACTTC,CAVSGTSNEQYF
TRBJ2-7,once,TRBV18,NA,TGTGCCAGCTCGCTTTATGGAGGCGACACCGTGAATCAGTACTTC,CASSLYGGDTVNQYF
TRBJ2-1,NA,TRBV2,NA,TGTGCCAGCAGCGCAATTCCCAGCGGCATCTACTACAATGAGCAGTTCTTC,CASSAIPSGIYYNEQFF
TRBJ2-5,NA,TRBV6-6,NA,TGTGCCAGCAGCAGGTCGGGATATGAAGAGACCCAGTACTTC,CASSRSGYEETQYF
TRBJ2-3,NA,TRBV6-5,NA,TGTGGGACAGTTAGGGGAGATACGCAGTATTTT,CGTVRGDTQYF
TRBJ1-3,NA,TRBV6-5,NA,TGTGCCAGCAGTTACTCCTTATACTCTGGAAACACCATATATTTT,CASSYSLYSGNTIYF
TRBJ2-2,few,TRBV5-1,NA,TGCGCCAGCAGCTTGAGTACAGGAGGTTACACCGGGGAGCTGTTTTTT,CASSLSTGGYTGELFF
TRBJ2-3,few,TRBV4-2,TRBD1,TGTGCCAGCACCCCTTGGACAGGGGGCGTCGATACGCAGTATTTT,CASTPWTGGVDTQYF
TRBJ2-3,NA,TRBV7-3,TRBD2,TGTGCCAGCAGCCCCTTCGCTTCTAGCGGGGGGGCCCTGGATACGCAGTATTTT,CASSPFASSGGALDTQYF
TRBJ2-7,NA,TRBV5-6,NA,TGTGCCAGCAGCTTCGGACAGACCTACGAGCAGTACTTC,CASSFGQTYEQYF
TRBJ2-7,few,TRBV11-2,TRBD1,TGTGCCAGCAGACCTACAGGGGCCGCGAGAACCTACGAGCAGTACTTC,CASRPTGAARTYEQYF
TRBJ1-1,NA,TRBV2,NA,TGTGCCAGTTTTGCAGACACTGAAGCTTTCTTT,CASFADTEAFF
TRBJ2-7,NA,TRBV6-5,TRBD2,TGTGCCAGCAGTGCCGGGAGGGGAAGATACGAGCAGTACTTC,CASSAGRGRYEQYF
TRBJ2-2,NA,TRBV5-1,TRBD1,TGCGCCAGCAGTCCTTGGACAGGGAGGAACACCGGGGAGCTGTTTTTT,CASSPWTGRNTGELFF
TRBJ2-7,NA,TRBV7-8,NA,TGTGCCAGCGCTTCCCAGCGGCGGGGCGGATCCTCCTACGAGCAGTACTTC,CASASQRRGGSSYEQYF
TRBJ2-7,NA,TRBV7-2,NA,TGTGCCAGCAGCCCCTCTGTGACAGCCCACGAGCAGTACTTC,CASSPSVTAHEQYF
TRBJ2-3,NA,TRBV2,TRBD2,TGTGCCAGCGGGACTAGCGCTCACGATGATTCAGATACGCAGTATTTT,CASGTSAHDDSDTQYF
TRBJ2-7,NA,TRBV5-4,TRBD2,TGTGCCAGCAGCTTGTTAGCGGGAGGGGCCTACGAGCAGTACTTC,CASSLLAGGAYEQYF